This record covers a single TCR beta chain. Other DNA sequences in this specimen translate into the identical CDR3. Residents of about two dozen US areas, aged about 18 to 89 years, made up the participants. Exposed study participants had met a COVID-19 case within 2 weeks before entry. Sequencing was performed with immunoSEQ multiplex PCR; in TCRdb, only in-frame clones are kept and a portion is missing. The sample records about 430,000 clones, about 88% being singletons. V lost 3 bases, J lost 1 base, and 6 bases lay in between. The CDR3 has 13 amino acids. CDR1 KGHSH and CDR2 LQKENI come from the germline V gene. The source of the sample is a study of blood T cell repertoires in COVID-19. Study-level background: Samples taken during acute and convalescent COVID-19 were collected in the United States, Italy and Spain.

This chain joins TRBV18 and TRBJ1-1; D is unresolved. The material sequenced was PBMCs or T cells enriched from blood (not recorded which). The receptor was derived from a woman between 18 and 29 years old who had been exposed to COVID-19. The CDR3 reads CASSPRGNTEAFF. As DNA, the CDR3 is TGTGCCAGCTCACCGCGAGGGAACACTGAAGCTTTCTTT.